These T cell receptor beta chains were read from a single sample in a study of cytomegalovirus exposure and HLA in healthy donors. Repertoires were generated with immunoSEQ multiplex PCR, while TCRdb's copy carries only in-frame clones and drops some. The repertoire consists of tens of thousands of clones, with over 55% occurring once and the leading ten covering roughly a fifth. The sample was PBMCs. The source is a woman aged 50 to 60 in good health and CMV-seropositive. Both conserved end residues are part of each CDR3. Fields, in order: clone size, J gene, V gene, D gene, CDR3 DNA, CDR3 protein. The D gene is left open where the match is weak. Clone size is given for some rows only: seen once, a few or many times, or a class if the clone is expanded.

abundance: .
j_gene: TRBJ1-2
v_gene: TRBV28
d_gene: .
CDR3nt: TGTGCCAGCAGTCCGAGCACAGGGTTCCCCCACTATGGCTACACCTTC
CDR3aa: CASSPSTGFPHYGYTF

abundance: .
j_gene: TRBJ2-7
v_gene: TRBV21-1
d_gene: .
CDR3nt: TGTGCCAGCAGCAAAGGTCCACCGGGACAGGGTTCGTACGAGCAGTACTTC
CDR3aa: CASSKGPPGQGSYEQYF

abundance: .
j_gene: TRBJ1-1
v_gene: TRBV19
d_gene: .
CDR3nt: TGTGCCAGTGAACAGGGATCTGAAGCTTTCTTT
CDR3aa: CASEQGSEAFF

abundance: once
j_gene: TRBJ1-4
v_gene: TRBV6-5
d_gene: TRBD1
CDR3nt: TGTGCCAGCAGTTCCGGGACAGGGTTAAATGAAAAACTGTTTTTT
CDR3aa: CASSSGTGLNEKLFF

abundance: .
j_gene: TRBJ1-2
v_gene: TRBV30
d_gene: TRBD1
CDR3nt: TGTGCCTGGACTAGGGACAGCCAAAACTATGGCTACACCTTC
CDR3aa: CAWTRDSQNYGYTF

abundance: .
j_gene: TRBJ1-3
v_gene: TRBV11-2
d_gene: .
CDR3nt: TGTGCCAGCGGAGGGGCGACCGCCGAATCTGGAAACACCATATATTTT
CDR3aa: CASGGATAESGNTIYF

abundance: .
j_gene: TRBJ1-2
v_gene: TRBV5-1
d_gene: TRBD1
CDR3nt: TGCGCCAGCAGCTTGGCCGGTTTTGACAGGGTGAACTATGGCTACACCTTC
CDR3aa: CASSLAGFDRVNYGYTF

abundance: once
j_gene: TRBJ2-7
v_gene: TRBV19
d_gene: TRBD2
CDR3nt: TGTGCCAGTAGTATAGGGACTAGCGGGCAAACCTACGAGCAGTACTTC
CDR3aa: CASSIGTSGQTYEQYF

abundance: .
j_gene: TRBJ1-6
v_gene: TRBV6-5
d_gene: .
CDR3nt: TGTGCCAGCAGTTACCGCAGTCTCCGACTGAATTCACCCCTCCACTTT
CDR3aa: CASSYRSLRLNSPLHF

abundance: few
j_gene: TRBJ1-3
v_gene: TRBV6-5
d_gene: .
CDR3nt: TGTGCCAGCAGACTTCAGGGTACTGGAAACACCATATATTTT
CDR3aa: CASRLQGTGNTIYF

abundance: few
j_gene: TRBJ1-6
v_gene: TRBV6-1
d_gene: TRBD1
CDR3nt: TGTGCCAGCAGTGAAGCGGACAGGGAAAATTCACCCCTCCACTTT
CDR3aa: CASSEADRENSPLHF

abundance: .
j_gene: TRBJ2-3
v_gene: TRBV5-6
d_gene: TRBD2
CDR3nt: TGTGCCAGCAGCTTGGCGACTAGCGGGGGGAGGCAGTATTTT
CDR3aa: CASSLATSGGRQYF

abundance: .
j_gene: TRBJ1-2
v_gene: TRBV5-1
d_gene: TRBD1
CDR3nt: TGCGCCAGCAGCCCCACCGGGACAGGGGAGTATGGCTACACCTTC
CDR3aa: CASSPTGTGEYGYTF

abundance: .
j_gene: TRBJ1-5
v_gene: TRBV7-2
d_gene: .
CDR3nt: TGTGCCAGCAGCTTGGACACTTCTTATCAGCCCCAGCATTTT
CDR3aa: CASSLDTSYQPQHF

abundance: few
j_gene: TRBJ2-3
v_gene: TRBV4-2
d_gene: TRBD2
CDR3nt: TGTGCCAGCAGCCTCAGCGGGGGGGCAACAGATACGCAGTATTTT
CDR3aa: CASSLSGGATDTQYF

abundance: .
j_gene: TRBJ2-1
v_gene: TRBV7-2
d_gene: .
CDR3nt: TGTGCCAGCAGCTTAGATCCAGGAAAGCAGTTCTTC
CDR3aa: CASSLDPGKQFF

abundance: .
j_gene: TRBJ2-5
v_gene: TRBV29-1
d_gene: TRBD1
CDR3nt: TGCAGCGGACAGGGGAGGGAGACCCAGTACTTC
CDR3aa: CSGQGRETQYF

abundance: once
j_gene: TRBJ2-7
v_gene: TRBV11-2
d_gene: .
CDR3nt: TGTGCCAGCAGCTTAGAAGCGGTGGCCTTATACGAGCAGTACTTC
CDR3aa: CASSLEAVALYEQYF

abundance: .
j_gene: TRBJ2-7
v_gene: TRBV7-9
d_gene: .
CDR3nt: TGTTCCAGCAGCTTAGATTCGGGGAACCCCTACGAGCAGTACTTC
CDR3aa: CSSSLDSGNPYEQYF

abundance: .
j_gene: TRBJ1-1
v_gene: TRBV5-5
d_gene: .
CDR3nt: TGTGCCAGCAGCTTCGAGGGCTGGGGCACTGAAGCTTTCTTT
CDR3aa: CASSFEGWGTEAFF

abundance: .
j_gene: TRBJ1-2
v_gene: TRBV5-4
d_gene: .
CDR3nt: TGTGCCAGCAGCCAGGGCGAGTTTCTGGCTAACTATGGCTACACCTTC
CDR3aa: CASSQGEFLANYGYTF

abundance: few
j_gene: TRBJ2-7
v_gene: TRBV2
d_gene: TRBD1
CDR3nt: TGTGCCAGCGATGGCAGGGGGCAAGGTTACGAGCAGTACTTC
CDR3aa: CASDGRGQGYEQYF

abundance: .
j_gene: TRBJ2-5
v_gene: TRBV7-9
d_gene: .
CDR3nt: TGTGCCAGCAGCCCCGTGACAGGTTCGACAGAGACCCAGTACTTC
CDR3aa: CASSPVTGSTETQYF

abundance: .
j_gene: TRBJ2-1
v_gene: TRBV2
d_gene: .
CDR3nt: TGTGCCAGCAGTCGAGATTACAATGAGCAGTTCTTC
CDR3aa: CASSRDYNEQFF

abundance: .
j_gene: TRBJ1-1
v_gene: TRBV7-9
d_gene: .
CDR3nt: TGTGCCAGCAGCTCGCAGGGGTCGCACACTGAAGCTTTCTTT
CDR3aa: CASSSQGSHTEAFF

abundance: .
j_gene: TRBJ2-7
v_gene: TRBV11-2
d_gene: .
CDR3nt: TGTGCCAGCAGCTTTCCAGGGAAGGACGAGCAGTACTTC
CDR3aa: CASSFPGKDEQYF

abundance: once
j_gene: TRBJ2-1
v_gene: TRBV7-2
d_gene: TRBD1
CDR3nt: TGTGCCAGCAGTCTATGGGGGACAGGGGTCAATGAGCAGTTCTTC
CDR3aa: CASSLWGTGVNEQFF

abundance: .
j_gene: TRBJ1-1
v_gene: TRBV28
d_gene: TRBD1
CDR3nt: TGTGCCAGCAGTCAAACAGGGGACACTGAAGCTTTCTTT
CDR3aa: CASSQTGDTEAFF

abundance: .
j_gene: TRBJ1-4
v_gene: TRBV5-1
d_gene: .
CDR3nt: TGCGCCAGCAGCTTGGCGGGACTCTCGGGTGAAAAACTGTTTTTT
CDR3aa: CASSLAGLSGEKLFF

abundance: few
j_gene: TRBJ1-3
v_gene: TRBV7-9
d_gene: TRBD1
CDR3nt: TGTGCCAGCAGCTTTACTGGGACAGGGGTCTCTGGAAACACCATATATTTT
CDR3aa: CASSFTGTGVSGNTIYF

abundance: .
j_gene: TRBJ1-5
v_gene: TRBV6-1
d_gene: TRBD1
CDR3nt: TGTGCCAGCAGGGGACAGTATAGCAATCAGCCCCAGCATTTT
CDR3aa: CASRGQYSNQPQHF

abundance: .
j_gene: TRBJ1-1
v_gene: TRBV19
d_gene: .
CDR3nt: TGCGCCAGCAGCTCACCCCGTCACAGCAAGCATGAAGCTTTCTTT
CDR3aa: CASSSPRHSKHEAFF

abundance: .
j_gene: TRBJ1-2
v_gene: TRBV7-8
d_gene: TRBD1
CDR3nt: TGTGCCAGCAGCCCGGGCCCCCCGGGACAGCGCGCAAACGTCTATGGCTACACCTTC
CDR3aa: CASSPGPPGQRANVYGYTF

abundance: .
j_gene: TRBJ2-5
v_gene: TRBV28
d_gene: .
CDR3nt: TGTGCCAGCCGATGGGACTTACAAGAGACCCAGTACTTC
CDR3aa: CASRWDLQETQYF

abundance: few
j_gene: TRBJ1-2
v_gene: TRBV4-2
d_gene: .
CDR3nt: TGTGCCAGCAGCCAAGAGGGCCTCTATGGCTACACCTTC
CDR3aa: CASSQEGLYGYTF

abundance: .
j_gene: TRBJ2-1
v_gene: TRBV7-9
d_gene: TRBD2
CDR3nt: TGTTCCAGCAGCGCTAGCGGGGGGGGATACAATGAGCAGTTCTTC
CDR3aa: CSSSASGGGYNEQFF

abundance: few
j_gene: TRBJ2-6
v_gene: TRBV9
d_gene: TRBD2
CDR3nt: TGTGCCAGCAGCGCCCCTCTCAGGGAGGGGACGTCTGGGGCCAACGTCCTGACTTTC
CDR3aa: CASSAPLREGTSGANVLTF

abundance: .
j_gene: TRBJ2-7
v_gene: TRBV15
d_gene: TRBD2
CDR3nt: TGTGCCACCAGCAATGTATGGGAGGGGCGAAACGAGCAGTACTTC
CDR3aa: CATSNVWEGRNEQYF

abundance: few
j_gene: TRBJ2-4
v_gene: TRBV7-2
d_gene: TRBD1
CDR3nt: TGTGCCAGCAGCCCACGCGCCGGGACAGGGGCCCTAGCCAAAAACATTCAGTACTTC
CDR3aa: CASSPRAGTGALAKNIQYF

abundance: .
j_gene: TRBJ1-2
v_gene: TRBV5-5
d_gene: .
CDR3nt: TGTGCCAGCACTTTAACGCCGAGGGACTATGGCTACACCTTC
CDR3aa: CASTLTPRDYGYTF

abundance: once
j_gene: TRBJ2-2
v_gene: TRBV10-3
d_gene: .
CDR3nt: TGTGCCATCAACGGACAGAACCGCGGGGAGCTGTTTTTT
CDR3aa: CAINGQNRGELFF

abundance: .
j_gene: TRBJ2-7
v_gene: TRBV10-2
d_gene: TRBD2
CDR3nt: TGCGCCAGCAGTAATAAAGCGGGGGGGCTCTACGAGCAGTACTTC
CDR3aa: CASSNKAGGLYEQYF

abundance: .
j_gene: TRBJ2-3
v_gene: TRBV9
d_gene: .
CDR3nt: TGTGCCAGCAGCCCCGCAGGGGACACAGATACGCAGTATTTT
CDR3aa: CASSPAGDTDTQYF

abundance: .
j_gene: TRBJ2-7
v_gene: TRBV5-1
d_gene: .
CDR3nt: TGCGCCAGCAGCTTGGAGTTCGGGGGAATCTACGAGCAGTACTTC
CDR3aa: CASSLEFGGIYEQYF

abundance: .
j_gene: TRBJ2-7
v_gene: TRBV9
d_gene: TRBD2
CDR3nt: TGTGCCAGCAGCGCCGGAAGCGGGGTCTCCTCCTACGAGCAGTACTTC
CDR3aa: CASSAGSGVSSYEQYF

abundance: many
j_gene: TRBJ1-1
v_gene: TRBV28
d_gene: TRBD1
CDR3nt: TGTGCCAGCAGTTTATGGGGGTCTACTCAGGGGGCGAACACTGAAGCTTTCTTT
CDR3aa: CASSLWGSTQGANTEAFF

abundance: .
j_gene: TRBJ1-5
v_gene: TRBV12-2
d_gene: .
CDR3nt: TGTGCAAGTCGCCCGCTCGTATCTACTCAGCCCCAGCATTTT
CDR3aa: CASRPLVSTQPQHF

abundance: .
j_gene: TRBJ2-7
v_gene: TRBV29-1
d_gene: TRBD1
CDR3nt: TGCAGCGCCATACCGACAGGGCTCTACGAGCAGTACTTC
CDR3aa: CSAIPTGLYEQYF

abundance: .
j_gene: TRBJ1-2
v_gene: TRBV19
d_gene: TRBD1
CDR3nt: TGTGCCAGTAGTATTCAGGGACAGGGAAACTATGGCTACACCTTC
CDR3aa: CASSIQGQGNYGYTF

abundance: .
j_gene: TRBJ2-7
v_gene: TRBV6-1
d_gene: TRBD2
CDR3nt: TGTGCCAGCAGTGAACAAGCGGGGGCCTTTATCTCCTACGAGCAGTACTTC
CDR3aa: CASSEQAGAFISYEQYF

abundance: few
j_gene: TRBJ1-1
v_gene: TRBV7-3
d_gene: .
CDR3nt: TGTGCCAGCAGCTTAACGAGGACAGATGGAGAAGCTTTCTTT
CDR3aa: CASSLTRTDGEAFF

abundance: .
j_gene: TRBJ1-4
v_gene: TRBV10-3
d_gene: .
CDR3nt: TGTGCCATCAGTGAGTCGGGGGGGAGAGCTAATGAAAAACTGTTTTTT
CDR3aa: CAISESGGRANEKLFF

abundance: .
j_gene: TRBJ2-3
v_gene: TRBV25-1
d_gene: TRBD2
CDR3nt: TGTGCCAGCAGTGAGGGGGACTATAGCACAGATACGCAGTATTTT
CDR3aa: CASSEGDYSTDTQYF

abundance: .
j_gene: TRBJ1-2
v_gene: TRBV6-5
d_gene: TRBD1
CDR3nt: TGTGCCAGCAGTTACGCCGGGACAGGCAATGGCTACACCTTC
CDR3aa: CASSYAGTGNGYTF

abundance: .
j_gene: TRBJ1-5
v_gene: TRBV28
d_gene: .
CDR3nt: TGTGCCAGCAGTTTTCTAGAAGGGGGTGGCAATCAGCCCCAGCATTTT
CDR3aa: CASSFLEGGGNQPQHF

abundance: once
j_gene: TRBJ2-1
v_gene: TRBV4-2
d_gene: TRBD2
CDR3nt: TGTGCCAGCAGCCCCGAGACTAGCGCGTCCTACAATGAGCAGTTCTTC
CDR3aa: CASSPETSASYNEQFF

abundance: .
j_gene: TRBJ1-2
v_gene: TRBV11-1
d_gene: .
CDR3nt: TGTGCCAGCAGCCCCTCTGTCCCGGACTATGGCTACACCTTC
CDR3aa: CASSPSVPDYGYTF

abundance: once
j_gene: TRBJ1-2
v_gene: TRBV5-6
d_gene: .
CDR3nt: TGTGCCAGCAGCGACGCGTCGGTGGACAGTAACTATGGCTACACCTTC
CDR3aa: CASSDASVDSNYGYTF

abundance: .
j_gene: TRBJ1-2
v_gene: TRBV4-2
d_gene: TRBD1
CDR3nt: TGTGCCAGCAGCCAAGTAGCGGACAGGGTGAAGGCTAACTATGGCTACACCTTC
CDR3aa: CASSQVADRVKANYGYTF

abundance: .
j_gene: TRBJ2-3
v_gene: TRBV4-3
d_gene: TRBD2
CDR3nt: TGCGCCAGCAGCCAAGAAACAGAGCGGGGGGACACAGATACGCAGTATTTT
CDR3aa: CASSQETERGDTDTQYF